Listed below are T cell receptor beta chains from one sample, sequenced in a study of blood T cell repertoires in COVID-19. TCRdb keeps only in-frame clones here, not all; method: immunoSEQ multiplex PCR. The sample has over 150,000 clones; roughly nine tenths are singletons. Sequenced input: peripheral blood. Receptors originate from a man aged 45-65 years with acute or convalescent COVID-19. Both conserved end residues are part of each CDR3. Each record gives: J gene, V gene, D gene, clone size, CDR3 protein, CDR3 DNA. A D gene is named only where the DNA matches it firmly. The size field is filled for only some rows; it gives once, few, many or a size class.

TRBJ1-1,TRBV7-2,-,-,CASSLLFRAFNTEAFF,TGTGCCAGCAGCTTACTTTTTAGAGCCTTCAACACTGAAGCTTTCTTT
TRBJ2-5,TRBV2,TRBD2,-,CASRARTSGLTQYF,TGTGCCAGCAGGGCCCGGACTAGCGGGTTAACCCAGTACTTC
TRBJ1-1,TRBV10-2,TRBD1,-,CASRAGQGGSEAFF,TGCGCCAGCAGAGCTGGACAGGGGGGATCTGAAGCTTTCTTT
TRBJ2-7,TRBV21-1,-,-,CASSKIRQGGNEQYF,TGTGCCAGCAGCAAAATCCGACAGGGCGGCAACGAGCAGTACTTC
TRBJ1-3,TRBV7-6,-,-,CASLGHGRWGLGAGNTIYF,TGTGCCAGCCTAGGCCATGGGAGGTGGGGGTTAGGAGCTGGAAACACCATATATTTT
TRBJ2-7,TRBV7-9,-,-,CASSLSARQDYEQYF,TGTGCCAGCAGCTTAAGCGCTCGGCAAGACTACGAGCAGTACTTC
TRBJ1-4,TRBV18,-,-,CASSPSHTEANEKLFF,TGTGCCAGCTCACCGAGTCACACAGAAGCTAATGAAAAACTGTTTTTT
TRBJ1-5,TRBV27,TRBD1,once,CASSQRQGLFDQPQHF,TGTGCCAGCAGTCAAAGACAGGGACTGTTCGATCAGCCCCAGCATTTT
TRBJ1-1,TRBV19,-,-,CASRPAGQGGTEAFF,TGTGCCAGTAGGCCGGCCGGTCAGGGCGGCACTGAAGCTTTCTTT
TRBJ1-2,TRBV4-1,-,-,CASSPTRGLVGYTF,TGCGCCAGCAGCCCTACCCGAGGACTCGTCGGCTACACCTTC
TRBJ2-2,TRBV7-9,-,-,CASSETSLRTGELFF,TGTGCCAGCAGCGAGACTAGTTTGCGCACCGGGGAGCTGTTTTTT
TRBJ1-2,TRBV7-2,TRBD1,-,CASSLTGGSNYGYTF,TGTGCCAGCAGCCTCACAGGGGGTTCTAACTATGGCTACACCTTC
TRBJ2-3,TRBV30,TRBD2,-,CAWTAGLTDTQYF,TGTGCCTGGACAGCGGGACTCACAGATACGCAGTATTTT
TRBJ1-6,TRBV27,TRBD1,-,CASSSGQGYSYNSPLHF,TGTGCCAGCAGTTCTGGACAGGGATACTCCTATAATTCACCCCTCCACTTT
TRBJ1-5,TRBV4-3,-,-,CASSQDQDQPQHF,TGCGCCAGCAGCCAAGATCAGGATCAGCCCCAGCATTTT
TRBJ2-1,TRBV7-8,-,once,CASSLEGGWLNEQFF,TGTGCCAGCAGCTTAGAGGGAGGCTGGCTCAATGAGCAGTTCTTC
TRBJ2-1,TRBV5-1,TRBD2,-,CASSLTSVPYNEQFF,TGCGCCAGCAGCTTGACTAGCGTCCCCTACAATGAGCAGTTCTTC
TRBJ2-2,TRBV29-1,TRBD2,-,CSVQPSGGPTGELFF,TGCAGCGTTCAGCCCAGCGGGGGCCCCACCGGGGAGCTGTTTTTT
TRBJ2-1,TRBV5-1,TRBD1,-,CASSFSGQGYNEQFF,TGCGCCAGCAGCTTCAGCGGACAGGGGTACAATGAGCAGTTCTTC
TRBJ2-6,TRBV7-9,-,once,CASSSGSGANVLTF,TGTGCCAGCAGCTCCGGTTCTGGGGCCAACGTCCTGACTTTC
TRBJ2-4,TRBV11-2,TRBD1,few,CASSLERVGGDRELWVQYF,TGTGCCAGCAGCTTAGAAAGGGTGGGCGGAGACAGGGAGCTTTGGGTTCAGTACTTC
TRBJ1-5,TRBV18,TRBD1,-,CASSLPGTGNQPQHF,TGTGCCAGCTCATTACCCGGGACAGGGAATCAGCCCCAGCATTTT
TRBJ2-2,TRBV7-2,TRBD1,-,CASSARTGGPGELFF,TGTGCCAGCAGCGCCCGGACAGGAGGCCCCGGGGAGCTGTTTTTT
TRBJ1-6,TRBV28,TRBD1,-,CASSFYWDSGSPLHF,TGTGCCAGCAGTTTTTATTGGGACAGCGGGTCACCCCTCCACTTT
TRBJ2-1,TRBV27,TRBD1,-,CASSLLGTVYNEQFF,TGTGCCAGCAGTTTATTAGGGACAGTTTACAATGAGCAGTTCTTC
TRBJ2-5,TRBV7-9,TRBD2,-,CASSFRGTSDIQETQYF,TGTGCCAGCAGCTTTCGGGGGACTAGCGATATCCAAGAGACCCAGTACTTC
TRBJ1-1,TRBV6-6,-,-,CASGGQPNTEAFF,TGTGCCAGCGGGGGACAACCGAACACTGAAGCTTTCTTT
TRBJ2-7,TRBV28,TRBD2,-,CASNGLAGVDEQYF,TGTGCCAGCAACGGACTAGCGGGAGTTGACGAGCAGTACTTC
TRBJ2-7,TRBV7-9,TRBD1,-,CASSTGQAYSYEQYF,TGTGCCAGCAGCACGGGACAGGCCTATTCCTACGAGCAGTACTTC
TRBJ2-5,TRBV6-6,TRBD2,-,CASSLTSGGRQETQYF,TGTGCCAGCAGCCTTACTAGCGGGGGTAGGCAAGAGACCCAGTACTTC
TRBJ2-7,TRBV19,TRBD2,-,CASSISLAGGPTYEQYF,TGTGCCAGTAGTATTTCACTAGCGGGAGGGCCCACCTACGAGCAGTACTTC
TRBJ1-3,TRBV7-2,-,-,CASSLDSGNTIYF,TGTGCCAGCAGCTTAGATAGTGGAAACACCATATATTTT
TRBJ1-4,TRBV7-9,TRBD1,-,CASSFRGVNEKLFF,TGTGCCAGCAGCTTCAGGGGGGTTAATGAAAAACTGTTTTTT
TRBJ1-1,TRBV9,-,-,CASSVEGILTEAFF,TGTGCCAGCAGCGTAGAGGGGATACTCACTGAAGCTTTCTTT
TRBJ1-2,TRBV7-2,TRBD1,-,CASSLARGRNYGYTF,TGTGCCAGCAGCTTAGCTAGGGGGCGCAACTATGGCTACACCTTC
TRBJ2-2,TRBV6-5,TRBD2,once,CAGGTSGSTGELFF,TGTGCCGGGGGCACTAGCGGATCCACCGGGGAGCTGTTTTTT
TRBJ1-4,TRBV24-1,TRBD1,-,CATSDFGQGGEKLFF,TGTGCCACCAGTGATTTCGGACAGGGTGGTGAAAAACTGTTTTTT
TRBJ1-3,TRBV7-6,-,-,CASSSPGGGTGNTIYF,TGTGCCAGCAGCTCCCCGGGGGGTGGTACTGGAAACACCATATATTTT
TRBJ2-4,TRBV6-2/TRBV6-3,TRBD2,-,CASSLALAGGPGDIQYF,TGTGCCAGCAGTTTGGCCTTAGCGGGAGGGCCTGGGGACATTCAGTACTTC
TRBJ2-1,TRBV18,TRBD2,once,CASSLQRDPGEQFF,TGTGCCAGCTCACTACAGCGGGATCCGGGTGAGCAGTTCTTC
TRBJ1-2,TRBV28,-,-,CASRNRFNYGYTF,TGTGCCAGCAGGAACAGGTTTAACTATGGCTACACCTTC
TRBJ2-2,TRBV5-1,-,-,CASSPPAANTGELFF,TGCGCCAGCAGCCCTCCTGCGGCGAACACCGGGGAGCTGTTTTTT
TRBJ2-1,TRBV2,TRBD2,-,CASRGASGGHNEQFF,TGTGCCAGCAGGGGAGCTAGCGGGGGCCACAATGAGCAGTTCTTC
TRBJ1-6,TRBV6-2/TRBV6-3,TRBD1,-,CASSYLPGGQGNNSPLHF,TGTGCCAGCAGTTACCTCCCCGGTGGACAGGGTAATAATTCACCCCTCCACTTT
TRBJ2-5,TRBV14,TRBD2,-,CASSQVGTSGLGTQYF,TGTGCCAGCAGCCAAGTGGGGACTAGCGGCCTGGGGACCCAGTACTTC
TRBJ2-1,TRBV7-8,TRBD2,-,CASSVPGLPPNEQFF,TGTGCCAGCAGCGTACCGGGACTACCTCCCAATGAGCAGTTCTTC
TRBJ1-1,TRBV27,TRBD1,-,CASRSGTGRSEAFF,TGTGCCAGCAGATCCGGGACAGGGAGGTCTGAAGCTTTCTTT
TRBJ1-2,TRBV28,-,-,CASRRTVLTGGYTF,TGTGCCAGCAGGAGGACTGTATTAACGGGTGGCTACACCTTC
TRBJ2-1,TRBV6-5,TRBD1,once,CASSRTGEPYNEQFF,TGTGCCAGCAGTCGAACAGGGGAACCCTACAATGAGCAGTTCTTC
TRBJ2-5,TRBV5-6,TRBD2,-,CASTGTKSETQYF,TGTGCCAGCACCGGGACTAAATCGGAGACCCAGTACTTC
TRBJ1-6,TRBV9,-,-,CASGQSNNSPLHF,TGTGCCAGCGGGCAGTCCAATAATTCACCCCTCCACTTT
TRBJ1-4,TRBV15,-,-,CATSRDKSEKLFF,TGTGCCACCAGCAGAGATAAGAGTGAAAAACTGTTTTTT